Presented here are 24 T cell receptor beta chains from one specimen sequenced in a study of T-cell reconstitution after alpha-beta-depleted transplantation in children. Unique molecular identifiers were built into the TCRbeta library. TCRdb ran MiXCR on the PCR reads and lists one entry per CDR3 protein. This repertoire shows hundreds of thousands of distinct CDR3 sequences, approximately 19% found once; its top ten account for 40% to 50%. The sample consisted of PBMCs, mostly from graft donor cells, taken 360 days after TCRalphabeta/CD19-depleted stem cell transplant. These receptors came from a male patient aged 2 to 10 who had a stem cell transplant for acute lymphoblastic leukemia, so the T cells may come from the graft donor.

This rearrangement joins TRBV5-1 to TRBJ1-1; 9 nucleotides match TRBD1. The CDR3 totals 16 residues. Germline trimming cut 7 bases from V and 3 bases from J; bases unmatched to any gene: 13. CDR1 and CDR2 from the germline V gene are SGHRS and YFSETQ. The CDR3 is CASSPRGQGPDTEAFF. The CDR3 DNA reads TGCGCCAGCTCCCCGAGGGGACAGGGCCCGGACACTGAAGCTTTCTTT. The variable domain in full, with the rest retrieved from reference TRBV5-1 and TRBJ1-1, is KAGVTQTPRYLIKTRGQQVTLSCSPISGHRSVSWYQQTPGQGLQFLFEYFSETQRNKGNFPGRFSGRQFSNSRSEMNVSTLELGDSALYLCASSPRGQGPDTEAFFGQGTRLTVV.

V and J are TRBV12-5 and TRBJ1-6, with 11 bases lining up with TRBD1. V gave up 5 bases and J gave up 6 bases; unmatched junction bases: 3. Germline V lookup: CDR1 LGHNT, CDR2 FRNRAP. The CDR3 consists of 15 residues. DNA for the CDR3: TGTGCTAGTGGTCCCGGGACAGGGGGTAATTCACCCCTCCACTTT. The encoded protein is CASGPGTGGNSPLHF.

CDR3 coding DNA: TGTGCCAGCAGCTTAGACCAGGGGTTTGTCTATGGCTACACCTTC. Translating it yields CASSLDQGFVYGYTF. The chain links TRBV7-2 to TRBJ1-2, with TRBD1 as a possible D gene (6 bases). The length of the CDR3 is 15 residues. CDR1 and CDR2 from the germline V gene are SGHTA and FQGNSA. The V gene lost 1 base and the J gene lost 4 bases, with 13 bases spanning the gap.

This clonotype appeared a few times. The chain is built from TRBV19 and TRBJ2-7; D not resolved. The CDR3 is made up of 14 amino acids. Trimming left V 8 bases short and J 1 base short, with 15 bases between. Germline V gene lookup returns CDR1 LNHDA and CDR2 SQIVND (reference sequence). The CDR3 sequence is CASPGVRESYEQYF. CDR3 coding DNA: TGTGCCAGTCCGGGTGTTAGGGAATCCTACGAGCAGTACTTC.

This chain links TRBV19 with TRBJ1-1; 8 positions match TRBD1. Germline V CDR1 and CDR2: LNHDA, SQIVND (reference sequence). V shed 9 bases and J 4 bases; nucleotides not matched to a gene: 10. This CDR3 comprises 14 residues. The CDR3 spells CASGGTGGSTEAFF. In DNA form, the CDR3 reads TGTGCCAGCGGAGGCACAGGGGGTTCCACTGAAGCTTTCTTT.

The V and J genes are TRBV10-1 and TRBJ2-1; 10 positions match TRBD1. CDR3 length equals 15 residues. Trimming took 6 bases from V and 8 from J; bases not matched to a gene: 10. Germline V CDR1 and CDR2: WNHNN, SYGVQD (reference sequence). The CDR3 DNA reads as TGCGCCAGCAGAGCCGGGACAGGGGCTAAGGATGAGCAGTTCTTC. Amino acids: CASRAGTGAKDEQFF.

The rearrangement uses TRBV12-3 or TRBV12-4 and TRBJ2-7, with 10 positions matching TRBD2. The CDR3 is made up of 17 amino acids. With 3 bases clipped from V and 2 bases from J, the junction kept 10 bases outside the gene matches. CDR3 DNA: TGTGCCAGCAGTTTGTCCGCTCTAGCGGGGGATCCCTACGAGCAGTACTTC. Protein product: CASSLSALAGDPYEQYF.

J is TRBJ2-3 and V is TRBV12-3 or TRBV12-4, with D perhaps matching TRBD2 (5 bases). V gave up 6 bases and J gave up 3 bases, with 13 bases separating them. CDR3 length equals 14 residues. CDR3 sequence reads: CASSPARGTDTQYF. The CDR3 DNA sequence: TGTGCCAGCAGCCCCGCCCGGGGTACAGATACGCAGTATTTT.

This chain uses TRBV5-1 with TRBJ1-5; no clear D. CDR1 and CDR2 from the germline V gene are SGHRS and YFSETQ. This CDR3 is built from 18 residues. V was shortened by 0 bases and J by 4 bases, with 20 bases between the two germline ends. In DNA, the CDR3 is TGCGCCAGCAGCTTGGGTCCTGCCCCGAGGATGGGAAATCAGCCCCAGCATTTT. It yields the protein CASSLGPAPRMGNQPQHF.

This clonotype was picked up a small number of times. The rearrangement links TRBV29-1 to TRBJ2-7; D might be TRBD1 or TRBD2, each matching 5 bases. The CDR3 covers 13 residues. Germline V gene lookup returns CDR1 SQVTM and CDR2 ANQGSEA. The CDR3 is CSVGPRLSYEQYF. The CDR3 DNA sequence: TGCAGTGTGGGACCCCGACTCTCCTACGAGCAGTACTTC.

This clonotype was detected only a few times. The V gene is TRBV6-1, the J gene TRBJ2-7; D is uncertain. This CDR3 contains 14 residues. The ends were cut back, 6 bases at V and 3 bases at J, with 15 bases in the middle. Looked up from germline, CDR1 is MNHNS and CDR2 is SASEGT. The CDR3 reads CASRMPTSSYEQYF. In DNA, the CDR3 is TGTGCCAGCAGGATGCCGACGTCAAGCTACGAGCAGTACTTC.

With respect to this clonotype: The germline gene is not matched at one end of the junction; a read error may be the cause. The chain employs TRBV20-1 and TRBJ1-3; TRBD1 is a possible D gene (6 bases). The CDR3 runs 13 residues. CDR1 and CDR2 from the germline V gene are DFQATT and SNEGSKA (reference sequence). The CDR3 DNA follows: TGCAGTGCCAGAGCCGGGGGCGGAAACACCATATATTTT. Protein product: CSARAGGGNTIYF.

The table lists this clonotype with a few counts. The chain has TRBV7-2 and TRBJ2-5; TRBD1 matches at 8 bases. V lost 4 bases and J lost 5; bases outside the gene matches: 3. Germline lookup yields CDR1 SGHTA and CDR2 FQGNSA. The CDR3 extends over 13 amino acids. Here the CDR3 reads CASSSDRVETQYF. DNA for the CDR3: TGTGCCAGCAGCTCGGACAGGGTGGAGACCCAGTACTTC.

The CDR3 sequence is CASSIQGQMNTEAFF. The CDR3 DNA follows: TGTGCCAGTAGTATCCAGGGGCAGATGAACACTGAAGCTTTCTTT. This chain joins TRBV19 and TRBJ1-1; a weak D match, TRBD1 (6 bases). Germline assignment: CDR1 LNHDA and CDR2 SQIVND (reference sequence). The CDR3 is made up of 15 amino acids. Trimming pared 3 bases from V and 0 bases from J, leaving 11 bases between. The full variable domain, rest sourced from reference TRBV19 and TRBJ1-1, is DGGITQSPKYLFRKEGQNVTLSCEQNLNHDAMYWYRQDPGQGLRLIYYSQIVNDFQKGDIAEGYSVSREKKESFPLTVTSAQKNPTAFYLCASSIQGQMNTEAFFGQGTRLTVV.

This clonotype came up once. One end of the junction varies from germline; a read error may be responsible. The chain couples TRBV5-1 to TRBJ2-3; 9 nucleotides line up with TRBD1. The CDR3 length is 18 residues. CDR1 and CDR2 (germline): SGHRS, YFSETQ. The CDR3 protein is CASSFHPAAGQGSFGMTF. The CDR3 nucleotides are TGCGCCAGCAGCTTCCACCCCGCGGCGGGACAGGGAAGTTTCGGGATGACTTTT. Full variable domain (outside the CDR3, taken from reference TRBV5-1 and TRBJ2-3): KAGVTQTPRYLIKTRGQQVTLSCSPISGHRSVSWYQQTPGQGLQFLFEYFSETQRNKGNFPGRFSGRQFSNSRSEMNVSTLELGDSALYLCASSFHPAAGQGSFGMTFGPGTRLTVL.

There are many counts of this clonotype. The rearrangement links TRBV7-2 to TRBJ1-5; the D is unclear. V was cut by 5 bases and J by 0 bases, with 5 bases left in between. CDR1 and CDR2 (germline): SGHTA, FQGNSA. The CDR3 has 13 amino acids. CDR3 DNA sequence: TGTGCCAGCAGCCGGGATAGCAATCAGCCCCAGCATTTT. It specifies CASSRDSNQPQHF.

This clonotype was detected ten times or more. V and J are TRBV5-6 and TRBJ2-1, with 7 bases that match TRBD1. V was pared by 4 bases and J by 8 bases, with 6 bases of the junction left unmatched. Germline V lookup: CDR1 SGHDT, CDR2 YYEEEE. The CDR3 is 13 residues long. CDR3 in amino acids: CASSGRQGYEQFF. DNA for the CDR3: TGTGCCAGCAGCGGCAGACAGGGCTATGAGCAGTTCTTC. Using reference TRBV5-6 and TRBJ2-1 for the parts outside the CDR3, the full variable domain is DAGVTQSPTHLIKTRGQQVTLRCSPKSGHDTVSWYQQALGQGPQFIFQYYEEEERQRGNFPDRFSGHQFPNYSSELNVNALLLGDSALYLCASSGRQGYEQFFGPGTRLTVL.

This chain uses TRBV18 with TRBJ2-3, with D perhaps assigned TRBD1 or TRBD2 (6 bases each). Trimming removed 3 bases from V and 9 bases from J, with 16 bases in between. Per germline, CDR1 KGHSH and CDR2 LQKENI. The CDR3 spans 14 residues. The CDR3 protein is CASSPPGGPVTQYF. The CDR3 DNA reads TGTGCCAGCTCACCTCCCGGGGGCCCGGTCACGCAGTATTTT. Filled out from reference TRBV18 and TRBJ2-3, the complete variable domain reads NAGVMQNPRHLVRRRGQEARLRCSPMKGHSHVYWYRQLPEEGLKFMVYLQKENIIDESGMPKERFSAEFPKEGPSILRIQQVVRGDSAAYFCASSPPGGPVTQYFGPGTRLTVL.

The genes are TRBV6-5 and TRBJ1-1, with a possible D match to TRBD1 (5 bases). The CDR3 loop spans 16 amino acids. In germline, CDR1 is MNHEY, CDR2 SVGAGI. Trimming stripped 2 bases from V and 5 bases from J, with 18 bases between. CDR3 loop: CASSYIPGPTVTEAFF. In DNA, the CDR3 is TGTGCCAGCAGTTACATTCCGGGACCGACTGTGACTGAAGCTTTCTTT.

This clonotype has a handful of counts. The chain carries TRBV7-9 and TRBJ2-3; D might be TRBD1 (6 bases). Between the trimmed V and J ends, which lost 3 bases and 8 bases, there was a span of 12 bases. Germline lookup yields CDR1 SEHNR and CDR2 FQNEAQ (reference sequence). The length of the CDR3 is 13 residues. The CDR3 loop reads CASSLGTTGTQYF. The CDR3 region has the DNA TGTGCCAGCAGCTTGGGGACAACCGGTACGCAGTATTTT.

This clonotype appeared a few times. The chain joins TRBV28 to TRBJ2-7; 8 nucleotides align to TRBD2. Trimming took 2 bases from V and 3 from J; bases not matched to a gene: 9. The CDR3 runs to 16 residues. CDR1 and CDR2 (germline): MDHEN, SYDVKM. CDR3 DNA: TGTGCCAGCAGTTTAAGGGCAGCGGGAGATTACTACGAGCAGTACTTC. The encoded protein is CASSLRAAGDYYEQYF.

The V and J genes are TRBV11-2 and TRBJ2-7; D remains ambiguous. The CDR3 runs to 15 residues. CDR1 SGHAT and CDR2 FQNNGV come from the germline V gene. V was cut by 2 bases and J by 3 bases, with 14 bases left in between. This CDR3 reads CASSLNPTNHYEQYF. The DNA for the CDR3 is TGTGCCAGCAGCTTAAACCCCACCAACCACTACGAGCAGTACTTC.

This sequence joins TRBV11-2 and TRBJ2-1; 12 nucleotides match TRBD1. Germline assignment: CDR1 SGHAT and CDR2 FQNNGV. This CDR3 contains 18 residues. V shed 3 bases, J shed 10 bases, and the junction held 16 bases outside the gene matches. The CDR3 DNA reads as TGTGCCAGCAGCTTCCTCTTGAGAACCGGGACAGGGGGCGAGGAGCAGTTCTTC. Translated: CASSFLLRTGTGGEEQFF.

This clonotype showed up just a few times. The chain has TRBV11-2 and TRBJ2-4; D ambiguous. CDR3 length equals 11 residues. V lost 2 bases to trimming and J lost 13 bases, with 9 bases between them. Germline V gene data show CDR1 as SGHAT and CDR2 as FQNNGV. The CDR3 protein is CASSLSSEQYF. As DNA, the CDR3 is TGTGCCAGCAGCTTATCCTCGGAACAGTACTTC.